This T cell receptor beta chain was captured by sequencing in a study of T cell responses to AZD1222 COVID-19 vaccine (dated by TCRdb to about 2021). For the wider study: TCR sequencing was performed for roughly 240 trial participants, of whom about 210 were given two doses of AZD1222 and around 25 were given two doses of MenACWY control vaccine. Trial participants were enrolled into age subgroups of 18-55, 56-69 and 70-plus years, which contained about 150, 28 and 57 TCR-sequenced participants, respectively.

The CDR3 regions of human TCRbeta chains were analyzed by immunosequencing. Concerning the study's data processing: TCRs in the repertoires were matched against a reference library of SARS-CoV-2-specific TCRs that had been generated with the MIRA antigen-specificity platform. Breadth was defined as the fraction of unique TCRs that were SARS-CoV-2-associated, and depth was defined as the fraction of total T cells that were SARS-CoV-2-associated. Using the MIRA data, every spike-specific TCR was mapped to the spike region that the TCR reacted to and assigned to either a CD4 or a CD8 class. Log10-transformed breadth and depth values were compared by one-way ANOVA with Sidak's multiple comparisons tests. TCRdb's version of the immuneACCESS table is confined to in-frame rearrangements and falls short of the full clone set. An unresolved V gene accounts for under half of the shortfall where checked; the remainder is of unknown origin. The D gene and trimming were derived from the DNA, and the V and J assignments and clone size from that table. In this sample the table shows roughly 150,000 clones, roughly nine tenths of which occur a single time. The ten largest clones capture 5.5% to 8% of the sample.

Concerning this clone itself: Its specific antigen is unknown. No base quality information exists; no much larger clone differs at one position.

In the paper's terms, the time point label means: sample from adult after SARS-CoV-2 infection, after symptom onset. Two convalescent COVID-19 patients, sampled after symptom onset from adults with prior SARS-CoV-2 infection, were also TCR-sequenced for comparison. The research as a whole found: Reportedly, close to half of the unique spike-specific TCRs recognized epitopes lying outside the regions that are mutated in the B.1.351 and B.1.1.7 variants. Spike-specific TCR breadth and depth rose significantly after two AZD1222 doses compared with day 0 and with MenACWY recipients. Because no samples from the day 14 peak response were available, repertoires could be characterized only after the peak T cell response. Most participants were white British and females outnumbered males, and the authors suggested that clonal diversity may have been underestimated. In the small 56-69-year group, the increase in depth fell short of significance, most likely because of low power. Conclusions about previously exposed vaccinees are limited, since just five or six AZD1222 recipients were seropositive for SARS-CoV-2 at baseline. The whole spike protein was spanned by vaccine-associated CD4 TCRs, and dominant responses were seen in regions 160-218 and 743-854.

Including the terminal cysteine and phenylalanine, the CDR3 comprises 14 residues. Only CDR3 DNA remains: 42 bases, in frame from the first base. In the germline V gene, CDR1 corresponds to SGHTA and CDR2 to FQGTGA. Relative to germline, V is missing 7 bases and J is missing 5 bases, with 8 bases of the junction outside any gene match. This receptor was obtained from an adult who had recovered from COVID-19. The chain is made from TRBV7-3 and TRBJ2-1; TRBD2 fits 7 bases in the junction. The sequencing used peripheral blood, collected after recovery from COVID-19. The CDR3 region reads CASKKASGDNEQFF. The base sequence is TGTGCCAGCAAGAAAGCTAGCGGTGACAATGAGCAGTTCTTC.